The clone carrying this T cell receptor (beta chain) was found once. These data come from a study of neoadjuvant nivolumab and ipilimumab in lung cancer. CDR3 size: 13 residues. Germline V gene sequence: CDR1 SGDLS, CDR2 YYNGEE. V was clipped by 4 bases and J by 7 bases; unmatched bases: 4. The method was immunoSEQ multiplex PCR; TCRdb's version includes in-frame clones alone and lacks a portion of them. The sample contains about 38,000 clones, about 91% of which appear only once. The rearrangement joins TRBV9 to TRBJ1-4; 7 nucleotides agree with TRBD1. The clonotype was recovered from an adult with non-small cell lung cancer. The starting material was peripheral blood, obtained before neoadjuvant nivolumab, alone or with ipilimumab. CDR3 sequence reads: CASSTRQGEKLFF. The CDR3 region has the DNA TGTGCCAGCAGCACCCGACAGGGTGAAAAACTGTTTTTT.